This is a list of T cell receptor beta chains from one sample in a study of CD8+ T cells in alopecia areata. Sequencing was performed with immunoSEQ multiplex PCR; in TCRdb, only in-frame clones are kept and a portion is missing. The repertoire holds more than 95,000 clones, with approximately 58% as singletons. Sample: CD4+ T cells sorted from blood. The receptors come from a human donor in good health. The CDR3 runs from the conserved cysteine through the conserved F or W. A D gene is named only where the DNA matches it firmly.

D gene	J gene	V gene	CDR3 protein
-	TRBJ1-5	TRBV19	CASSWEFGNQPQHF
TRBD2	TRBJ2-1	TRBV29-1	CSVATSGDNEQFF
TRBD2	TRBJ2-5	TRBV6-5	CASRDPSGGAQTQYF
-	TRBJ2-5	TRBV30	CAWSPGGARETQYF
-	TRBJ1-6	TRBV2	CASSLPGRGSPLHF
-	TRBJ2-3	TRBV7-9	CASSFEQLPSTDTQYF
TRBD2	TRBJ2-1	TRBV4-1	CASSQGPGTRSSYNEQFF
TRBD1	TRBJ1-1	TRBV5-1	CASSRGQGGGTEAFF
-	TRBJ1-5	TRBV14	CASSYSAGSPQHF
TRBD1	TRBJ1-2	TRBV27	CASRSGGSIYGYTF
-	TRBJ2-1	TRBV9	CASSVANEQFF
-	TRBJ2-2	TRBV27	CASRGPPPGELFF
-	TRBJ1-5	TRBV23-1	CASSQTGGRQENSNQPQHF
TRBD1	TRBJ1-5	TRBV11-2	CASSFSGQGQQPQHF
-	TRBJ2-2	TRBV30	CAWSYRGGTGELFF
-	TRBJ1-1	TRBV27	CASSLSRPDEAFF
-	TRBJ1-1	TRBV5-1	CASSFAGRNTEAFF
TRBD2	TRBJ2-5	TRBV7-8	CASSLGNSGYQETQYF
-	TRBJ1-2	TRBV2	CASSDILSTNYGYTF
TRBD1	TRBJ1-2	TRBV5-6	CASSLGQGSYGYTF
TRBD1	TRBJ2-1	TRBV5-4	CASSLDGTVGHDEQFF
TRBD1	TRBJ1-1	TRBV5-1	CASSGPPRGLMNTEAFF
-	TRBJ2-7	TRBV10-2	CASSESKGLGEQYF
-	TRBJ1-5	TRBV30	CAWNPRQPYSNQPQHF
-	TRBJ1-5	TRBV4-2	CASSQTRTGLGPQHF
TRBD1	TRBJ2-2	TRBV29-1	CSVGTANTGELFF
-	TRBJ2-3	TRBV7-2	CASREGGDTQYF
TRBD1	TRBJ2-5	TRBV10-3	CAITQTGGVGETQYF
TRBD1	TRBJ1-3	TRBV10-3	CASSYSTTGAGNTIYF
TRBD2	TRBJ2-5	TRBV30	CAWRGLAVQETQYF
-	TRBJ2-1	TRBV30	CAWSQYNEQFF
-	TRBJ2-3	TRBV29-1	CSVERGQSTDTQYF
TRBD1	TRBJ2-7	TRBV29-1	CSVETAGTGQGEQYF
-	TRBJ1-1	TRBV5-1	CASSSDSGNTEAFF
-	TRBJ2-2	TRBV6-5	CASRGLPANTGELFF
-	TRBJ2-3	TRBV27	CASSKQVSTDTQYF
-	TRBJ2-7	TRBV29-1	CSVEGDRSYEQYF
-	TRBJ1-4	TRBV27	CASSFSGPRRGGEKLFF
-	TRBJ2-7	TRBV6-5	CASSQANEQYF
-	TRBJ2-7	TRBV27	CASSFEAGRYYEQYF
-	TRBJ1-2	TRBV29-1	CSVGASYGYTF
TRBD2	TRBJ2-3	TRBV25-1	CASSPPGPGRVKDTQYF
-	TRBJ2-3	TRBV11-2	CASSTNQGDTQYF
TRBD1	TRBJ2-2	TRBV29-1	CSARGQSNTGELFF
-	TRBJ2-7	TRBV2	CASSDSGYEQYF
-	TRBJ2-2	TRBV30	CAWSVTGELFF
TRBD2	TRBJ2-3	TRBV18	CASSPLAAGADTQYF
-	TRBJ2-7	TRBV5-1	CASSTGTRGDEQYF
-	TRBJ1-4	TRBV2	CASRGLGELFF
-	TRBJ2-7	TRBV7-2	CASSPAYEQYF
-	TRBJ2-1	TRBV2	CASSKDFLNEQFF
-	TRBJ1-2	TRBV15	CATSRDRGQRGYGYTF
TRBD1	TRBJ1-1	TRBV4-2	CASSQTTGSPRGAFF
-	TRBJ1-1	TRBV2	CASKAGFANTEAFF
-	TRBJ2-1	TRBV5-1	CASSLDFSGEQFF
-	TRBJ1-5	TRBV6-6	CASSPGRRDGNQPQHF
-	TRBJ1-5	TRBV2	CASSEAMRPQPQHF
-	TRBJ1-4	TRBV5-1	CASSLGGRREEKLFF
-	TRBJ1-4	TRBV30	CAWSQPGGHTEKLFF
TRBD2	TRBJ2-2	TRBV29-1	CSVLAGAVGTGELFF